Each of the 27 T cell receptor beta chains below was sequenced from the same sample in a study of response to subunit inactivated influenza vaccine. Each CDR3 protein is one row after TCRdb ran MiXCR on the RT-PCR reads. The sample has about 620,000 distinct CDR3 sequences, over 9% seen once; the top ten hold approximately 11%. These data also featured in a second study, about T cells expressing NK-cell markers. That work states: What made the TCR beta cDNA was 5'RACE template switching with UMIs.

The starting material was PBMCs from blood, obtained on the day of vaccination. Receptors originate from a man aged 45 to 65 who received an inactivated influenza vaccine.

This clonotype occurred a few times. The chain recombines TRBV19 with TRBJ2-2; TRBD2 is a possible D gene (5 bases). V was shortened by 1 base and J by 0 bases, with 6 bases between the two germline ends. This CDR3 has 15 residues. Per the germline V gene, CDR1 is LNHDA and CDR2 is SQIVND (reference sequence). CDR3 sequence: CASSIVGTNTGELFF. The CDR3 region has the DNA TGTGCCAGTAGTATAGTCGGGACGAACACCGGGGAGCTGTTTTTT. Filled out from reference TRBV19 and TRBJ2-2, the complete variable domain reads DGGITQSPKYLFRKEGQNVTLSCEQNLNHDAMYWYRQDPGQGLRLIYYSQIVNDFQKGDIAEGYSVSREKKESFPLTVTSAQKNPTAFYLCASSIVGTNTGELFFGEGSRLTVL.

This chain links TRBV30 with TRBJ2-3; a possible D gene is TRBD2 (5 bases). Trimming stripped 8 bases from V and 7 bases from J, with 16 bases between. Germline CDR1 is GTSNPN and CDR2 is SVGIG (reference sequence). The CDR3 consists of 12 residues. The DNA for the CDR3 is TGTGCCCTTCAGCGGAATCCAAATACGCAGTATTTT. It is translated as CALQRNPNTQYF.

This clonotype was picked up many times. The chain employs TRBV20-1 and TRBJ1-4; perhaps TRBD1 as D (6 bases). Germline V lookup: CDR1 DFQATT, CDR2 SNEGSKA (reference sequence). Trimming left V 3 bases short and J 8 bases short, with 16 bases between. The CDR3 contains 14 residues. The CDR3 reads CSASSAGGKEKLFF. The CDR3 DNA reads as TGCAGTGCTAGCTCCGCCGGGGGCAAGGAAAAACTGTTTTTT.

In its sample, this clonotype was seen a few times. The gene calls are TRBV7-8 and TRBJ2-7; 8 bases are a match to TRBD2. Germline loops: CDR1 SGHVS, CDR2 FQNEAQ. This CDR3 spans 16 amino acids. V was clipped by 1 base and J by 5 bases; unmatched bases: 10. The CDR3 region is CASSLVLRGGLDEQYF. CDR3 nucleotide sequence: TGTGCCAGCAGCTTAGTTCTCCGGGGGGGCCTGGACGAGCAGTACTTC.

This chain connects TRBV6-4 to TRBJ1-5; maybe TRBD1 (5 bases). CDR1 MRHNA and CDR2 SNTAGT come from the germline V gene. The CDR3 totals 13 residues. Between the trimmed V and J ends, which lost 3 bases and 7 bases, there was a span of 10 bases. Written as DNA, the CDR3 is TGTGCCAGCAGTGAAGGGGCACTCCAGCCCCAGCATTTT. This sequence encodes CASSEGALQPQHF.

The chain carries TRBV10-3 and TRBJ2-5, with D unclear. Trimming took off 3 bases at V and 7 bases at J, with 6 bases between the two ends. CDR3 size: 11 residues. Germline V gives CDR1 ENHRY, CDR2 SYGVKD. The CDR3: CAISDSGTQYF. The CDR3 nucleotides read TGTGCCATCAGTGACAGTGGGACCCAGTACTTC.

This clonotype has a handful of counts. The rearrangement uses TRBV20-1 and TRBJ2-3; 9 nucleotides match TRBD1. The CDR3 has 14 amino acids. Germline V gene data show CDR1 as DFQATT and CDR2 as SNEGSKA (reference sequence). V was pared by 5 bases and J by 0 bases, with 3 bases of the junction left unmatched. CDR3 in DNA: TGCAGTGCTGCGACAGGGGGGAGCACAGATACGCAGTATTTT. Translated, it gives CSAATGGSTDTQYF.

This clonotype was seen at least ten times. This sequence joins TRBV7-2 and TRBJ1-2, with a tentative D call TRBD1 (5 bases). The ends were cut back, 5 bases at V and 5 bases at J, with 12 bases in the middle. Germline V lookup: CDR1 SGHTA, CDR2 FQGNSA. The CDR3 contains 13 residues. CDR3 loop: CASSPGAMYGYTF. The CDR3 DNA reads TGTGCCAGCAGCCCCGGGGCCATGTATGGCTACACCTTC. The entire variable domain, with the rest obtained from reference TRBV7-2 and TRBJ1-2, is as follows: GAGVSQSPSNKVTEKGKDVELRCDPISGHTALYWYRQSLGQGLEFLIYFQGNSAPDKSGLPSDRFSAERTGGSVSTLTIQRTQQEDSAVYLCASSPGAMYGYTFGSGTRLTVV.

This clonotype was observed many times. The chain has TRBV2 and TRBJ2-2; TRBD1 matches at 7 bases. V trimming: 6 bases; J trimming: 3 bases; junction bases outside the gene matches: 13. The V gene's germline CDR1 is SNHLY and CDR2 FYNNEI. The CDR3 is 17 residues long. The CDR3 loop is CASRRAYRGFDTGELFF. The CDR3 region has the DNA TGTGCCAGCAGGAGGGCCTACAGGGGTTTTGACACCGGGGAGCTGTTTTTT.

The rearrangement joins TRBV6-2 or TRBV6-3 to TRBJ1-5; no clear D gene. Germline CDR1 is MNHEY and CDR2 is SVGEGT. This CDR3 spans 11 amino acids. Trimming pared 7 bases from V and 10 bases from J, leaving 11 bases between. The CDR3 is CASTSGSPQHF. The CDR3 coding sequence is TGTGCCAGCACCTCGGGGTCACCCCAGCATTTT.

This clonotype appeared a few times. The gene calls are TRBV9 and TRBJ2-3; 11 bases fit TRBD2. There are 16 residues in the CDR3. Looked up from germline, CDR1 is SGDLS and CDR2 is YYNGEE. V was pared by 4 bases and J by 5 bases, with 9 bases of the junction left unmatched. The CDR3 loop reads CASSLSGRDFVDTQYF. CDR3 DNA: TGTGCCAGCAGCCTTAGCGGGAGGGATTTTGTAGATACGCAGTATTTT.

This clonotype was recorded at least ten times. The CDR3: CASSQSFVTAWNIQYF. In DNA, the CDR3 is TGCGCCAGCAGCCAATCATTTGTGACAGCCTGGAACATTCAGTACTTC. V usage is TRBV4-3 and J usage is TRBJ2-4; D is perhaps TRBD1 (5 bases). The CDR3 totals 16 residues. The V and J ends lost 2 bases and 7 bases respectively, with 18 bases between them. Germline V lookup: CDR1 LGHNA, CDR2 YSLEER.

There are a few counts of this clonotype. The V and J genes are TRBV6-1 and TRBJ2-1; no definite D call. The CDR3 totals 15 residues. V lost 6 bases to trimming and J lost 5 bases, with 17 bases between them. Looked up from germline, CDR1 is MNHNS and CDR2 is SASEGT. CDR3: CASRRASLINNEQFF. The CDR3, as DNA: TGTGCCAGCAGGCGCGCTAGTCTAATTAACAATGAGCAGTTCTTC.

This chain uses TRBV11-2 with TRBJ2-1, with D possibly matching TRBD2 (6 bases). Germline V CDR1 and CDR2: SGHAT, FQNNGV. The V end lost 2 bases, the J end lost 8 bases, and 19 bases lay between the germline ends. The CDR3 has 16 residues. CDR3 loop: CASSLTYVRDWDEQFF. The CDR3 DNA is TGTGCCAGCAGCTTAACTTATGTGCGGGACTGGGATGAGCAGTTCTTC.

There are a few counts of this clonotype. The genes are TRBV18 and TRBJ2-5, with TRBD1 as a possible D gene (5 bases). CDR1 KGHSH and CDR2 LQKENI come from the germline V gene. This CDR3 spans 14 amino acids. V lost 6 bases and J 0 bases, leaving 11 bases between the germline ends. CDR3 amino acids: CASSQATDQETQYF. CDR3 nucleotides: TGTGCCAGCTCGCAGGCGACAGACCAAGAGACCCAGTACTTC.

This sequence joins TRBV19 and TRBJ1-1; 7 bases are a match to TRBD1. The V gene end was trimmed by 3 bases and the J gene end by 0 bases; junction bases not matched to a gene: 7. The CDR3 extends over 16 amino acids. Germline V gene data show CDR1 as LNHDA and CDR2 as SQIVND (reference sequence). This chain's CDR3 is CASSMGTAGVNTEAFF. Written as DNA, the CDR3 is TGTGCCAGTAGTATGGGGACAGCCGGGGTGAACACTGAAGCTTTCTTT.

The table lists this clonotype with many counts. The V and J genes are TRBV9 and TRBJ1-2, with D hard to call. Between the trimmed V and J ends, which lost 0 bases and 1 base, there was a span of 7 bases. This CDR3 is 14 amino acids long. Looked up from germline, CDR1 is SGDLS and CDR2 is YYNGEE. The CDR3, as DNA: TGTGCCAGCAGCGTAGATGGACTTAACTATGGCTACACCTTC. It translates to CASSVDGLNYGYTF.

This clonotype was observed a single time. The CDR3 nucleotides read TGTGCCAGCAGCTTAGGGGACAGTAAGTACTTC. Translating it yields CASSLGDSKYF. V gene TRBV7-9 combines with J gene TRBJ2-7; TRBD1 agrees at 7 bases. The junction had 2 bases not matched to a gene; V was cut back by 1 base and J by 11 bases. The V gene's germline CDR1 is SEHNR and CDR2 FQNEAQ (reference sequence). This CDR3 has 11 residues.

The chain combines TRBV3-1 with TRBJ1-5; no firm D call. The germline V gene encodes CDR1 LGHDT and CDR2 YNNKEL (reference sequence). Trimming left V 4 bases short and J 7 bases short, with 17 bases between. The CDR3 is 15 amino acids. In DNA form, the CDR3 reads TGTGCCAGCAGCCCCGAGCCAACAGCGTGGCAGCCCCAGCATTTT. Protein: CASSPEPTAWQPQHF.

This clonotype was recorded a few times. The chain has TRBV29-1 and TRBJ2-5; D may be TRBD1 or TRBD2 (5 bases each). There are 14 residues in the CDR3. Trimming pared 3 bases from V and 5 bases from J, leaving 16 bases between. Germline CDR1 and CDR2: SQVTM and ANQGSEA. Here the CDR3 reads CSVDPPGPAETQYF. CDR3 sequence (DNA): TGCAGCGTTGACCCCCCGGGGCCGGCGGAGACCCAGTACTTC.

The chain combines TRBV28 with TRBJ2-1; TRBD1 matches 7 bases. Trimming took 5 bases from V and 8 from J; bases not matched to a gene: 12. The CDR3 consists of 15 residues. Germline values: CDR1 MDHEN, CDR2 SYDVKM. The CDR3 here is CASSDPGTATYEQFF. The CDR3 bases are TGTGCCAGCAGTGATCCCGGGACAGCTACCTATGAGCAGTTCTTC. Full variable domain (outside the CDR3, taken from reference TRBV28 and TRBJ2-1): DVKVTQSSRYLVKRTGEKVFLECVQDMDHENMFWYRQDPGLGLRLIYFSYDVKMKEKGDIPEGYSVSREKKERFSLILESASTNQTSMYLCASSDPGTATYEQFFGPGTRLTVL.

There are a few counts of this clonotype. The chain joins TRBV7-9 to TRBJ1-2; 9 bases fit TRBD1. V was pared by 2 bases and J by 8 bases, with 9 bases of the junction left unmatched. The germline V gene encodes CDR1 SEHNR and CDR2 FQNEAQ (reference sequence). The CDR3 extends over 15 amino acids. Here the CDR3 reads CASSLPDRGIWGYTF. CDR3 DNA sequence: TGTGCCAGCAGCTTACCGGACAGGGGTATATGGGGCTACACCTTC.

The chain carries TRBV12-3 or TRBV12-4 and TRBJ2-2; TRBD2 matches 10 bases. The junction had 4 bases not matched to a gene; V was cut back by 0 bases and J by 6 bases. The CDR3 sequence is 16 residues long. The CDR3 sequence is CASSLALAGVSGELFF. The CDR3 DNA reads TGTGCCAGCAGTTTAGCGCTAGCGGGAGTATCCGGGGAGCTGTTTTTT.

This clonotype was found a few times. This chain's CDR3 is CASRFGSNGNEQFF. The CDR3 region has the DNA TGTGCCAGCCGGTTTGGGTCAAACGGGAATGAGCAGTTCTTC. The chain has TRBV6-1 and TRBJ2-1; unclear D gene. Per germline, CDR1 MNHNS and CDR2 SASEGT. V shed 8 bases and J shed 7 bases, with 18 bases lying between them. The CDR3 contains 14 residues.

This chain connects TRBV11-2 to TRBJ2-3; TRBD2 aligns across 8 bases. The V gene's germline CDR1 is SGHAT and CDR2 FQNNGV. After removal of 7 bases from V and 1 base from J, the junction contained 7 bases not matched to a gene. This CDR3 spans 15 amino acids. The CDR3 sequence is CASTRRRGGTDTQYF. CDR3 DNA: TGTGCCAGCACCCGAAGGCGGGGGGGCACAGATACGCAGTATTTT.

This clonotype was found many times. The chain recombines TRBV5-1 with TRBJ2-5; TRBD2 might be the D (7 bases). This CDR3 contains 12 residues. V was clipped by 4 bases and J by 10 bases, with 14 bases between them. From germline, CDR1 is SGHRS and CDR2 YFSETQ. The CDR3 DNA reads TGCGCCAGCAGCGAAAACAGGGAGGGCCAGTACTTC. Amino acid sequence: CASSENREGQYF.

This clonotype was recorded a few times. The V and J genes are TRBV4-1 and TRBJ1-5; D remains unclear. Trimming pared 0 bases from V and 5 bases from J, leaving 11 bases between. The CDR3 has 15 residues. Germline assignment: CDR1 MGHRA and CDR2 YSYEKL. CDR3 in DNA: TGCGCCAGCAGCCAAGATCGAGCAGCCTATCAGCCCCAGCATTTT. It encodes CASSQDRAAYQPQHF.